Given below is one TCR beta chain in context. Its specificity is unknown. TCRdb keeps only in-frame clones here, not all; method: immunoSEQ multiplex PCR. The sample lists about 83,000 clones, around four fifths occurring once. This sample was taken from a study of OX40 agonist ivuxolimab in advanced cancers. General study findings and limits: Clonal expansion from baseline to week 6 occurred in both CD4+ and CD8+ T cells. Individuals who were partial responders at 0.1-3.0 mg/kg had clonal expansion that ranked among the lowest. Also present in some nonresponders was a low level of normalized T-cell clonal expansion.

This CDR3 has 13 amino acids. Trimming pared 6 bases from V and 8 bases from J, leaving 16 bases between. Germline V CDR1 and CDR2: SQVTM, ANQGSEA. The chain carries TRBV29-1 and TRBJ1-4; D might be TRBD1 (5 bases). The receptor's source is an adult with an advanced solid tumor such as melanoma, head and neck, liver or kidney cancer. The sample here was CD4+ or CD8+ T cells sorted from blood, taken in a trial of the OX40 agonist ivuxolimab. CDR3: CSVGSGSGEKLFF. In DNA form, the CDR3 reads TGCAGCGTCGGGTCAGGGTCGGGCGAAAAACTGTTTTTT.